Each of the 14 T cell receptor beta chains below was sequenced from the same sample in a study of monozygotic twins with inflammatory bowel disease. Each CDR3 protein gets one entry in TCRdb, which reprocessed the 5' RACE reads and gives no DNA. Found here are under 200,000 distinct CDR3 sequences; the top ten clones hold under 3.5%. Sequencing input: blood. The receptor set was obtained from a human donor with ulcerative colitis or Crohn's disease, or a healthy co-twin of an affected twin (not recorded which).

This sequence joins TRBV4-3 and TRBJ2-2. This CDR3 contains 15 residues. Germline CDR1 is LGHNA and CDR2 is YSLEER. The CDR3 is CASSLADSRFGELFF.

The V and J genes are TRBV7-3 and TRBJ2-2; TCRdb indicates TRBD1, and absent DNA this call remains unverified. The CDR3 is 16 residues long. Germline CDR1 reads SGHTA; CDR2 reads FQGTGA. CDR3: CASSLTGVTGTGELFF.

The chain is built from TRBV11-2 and TRBJ1-1. Germline V gene data show CDR1 as SGHAT and CDR2 as FQNNGV. The length of the CDR3 is 13 residues. Here the CDR3 reads CASHKDRNTEAFF.

The chain is built from TRBV6-1 and TRBJ2-7; TCRdb returns TRBD1, unconfirmable since there is no DNA. Germline lookup yields CDR1 MNHNS and CDR2 SASEGT. The CDR3 has 15 amino acids. CDR3 amino acids: CASRAPWLSSYEQYF.

The rearrangement links TRBV12-3 or TRBV12-4 to TRBJ2-2; TCRdb gives TRBD1 as the D gene, but with no DNA this cannot be confirmed. The CDR3 loop spans 16 amino acids. This CDR3 is CASSFHSVQGTGELFF.

This chain connects TRBV5-4 to TRBJ2-7. The CDR3 has 14 amino acids. The germline V gene encodes CDR1 SGHNT and CDR2 YYREEE (reference sequence). The CDR3 loop is CASSFDGVGGEQYF.

The chain combines TRBV7-9 with TRBJ2-7; TCRdb picks TRBD1, but there is no DNA to check that call. CDR1 and CDR2 from the germline V gene are SEHNR and FQNEAQ (reference sequence). This CDR3 is built from 16 residues. This CDR3 reads CASSLWAGTGSYEQYF.

The chain links TRBV7-3 to TRBJ1-2; without DNA, the TCRdb call of TRBD1 cannot be checked. CDR3 length: 16 residues. Germline loops: CDR1 SGHTA, CDR2 FQGTGA. CDR3: CASSLTAGQGVYGYTF.

The rearrangement uses TRBV20-1 and TRBJ2-1. Germline assignment: CDR1 DFQATT and CDR2 SNEGSKA (reference sequence). The CDR3 consists of 13 residues. The CDR3 spells CSLARSSYNEQFF.

The chain links TRBV30 to TRBJ1-6; the TRBD1 assignment by TCRdb is unverifiable without DNA. CDR1 GTSNPN and CDR2 SVGIG come from the germline V gene (reference sequence). The CDR3 totals 15 residues. The CDR3 loop reads CAWSSTRQGYSPLHF.

CDR3 loop: CASSLGVGLAIDEQFF. The chain is built from TRBV7-2 and TRBJ2-1; TCRdb reports TRBD2, a call that lacks DNA to check it against. The CDR3 length is 16 residues. Germline loops: CDR1 SGHTA, CDR2 FQGNSA.

The chain carries TRBV5-1 and TRBJ1-6. The CDR3 spans 12 residues. The germline CDR1 and CDR2 sequences are SGHRS and YFSETQ. CDR3 protein: CASSSNNSPLHF.

The chain joins TRBV9 to TRBJ2-5; lacking DNA, the TRBD1 call made by TCRdb goes unchecked. The CDR3 totals 17 residues. Looked up from germline, CDR1 is SGDLS and CDR2 is YYNGEE. The chain's CDR3 is CASSVARTGGGQETQYF.

The chain has TRBV28 and TRBJ1-6. CDR3 length equals 13 residues. The germline gives CDR1 MDHEN, CDR2 SYDVKM. The CDR3 reads CASSLVNNSPLHF.